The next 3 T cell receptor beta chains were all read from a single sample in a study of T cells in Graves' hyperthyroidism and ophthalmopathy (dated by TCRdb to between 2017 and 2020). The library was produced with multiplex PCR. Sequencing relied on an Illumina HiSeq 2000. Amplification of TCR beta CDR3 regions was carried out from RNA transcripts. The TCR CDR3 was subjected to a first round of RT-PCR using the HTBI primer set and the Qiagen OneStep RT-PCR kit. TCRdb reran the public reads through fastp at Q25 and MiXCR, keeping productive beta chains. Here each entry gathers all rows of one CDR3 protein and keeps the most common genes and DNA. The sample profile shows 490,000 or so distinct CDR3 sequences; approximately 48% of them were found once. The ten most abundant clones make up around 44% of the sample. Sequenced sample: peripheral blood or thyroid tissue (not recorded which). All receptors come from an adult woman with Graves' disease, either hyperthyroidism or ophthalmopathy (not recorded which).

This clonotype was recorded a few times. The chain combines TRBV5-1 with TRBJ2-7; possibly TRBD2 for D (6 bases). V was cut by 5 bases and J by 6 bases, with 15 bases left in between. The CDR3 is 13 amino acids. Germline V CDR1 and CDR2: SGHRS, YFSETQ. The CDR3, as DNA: TGCGCCAGCAGTTCTCCGGGACTCAGCGAGCAGTACTTC. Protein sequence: CASSSPGLSEQYF.

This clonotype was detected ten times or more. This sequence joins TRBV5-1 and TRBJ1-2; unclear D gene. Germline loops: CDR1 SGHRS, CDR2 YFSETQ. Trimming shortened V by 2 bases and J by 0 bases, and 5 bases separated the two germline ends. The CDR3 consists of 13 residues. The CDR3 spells CASSLASNYGYTF. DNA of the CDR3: TGCGCCAGCAGCTTAGCTTCTAACTATGGCTACACCTTC.

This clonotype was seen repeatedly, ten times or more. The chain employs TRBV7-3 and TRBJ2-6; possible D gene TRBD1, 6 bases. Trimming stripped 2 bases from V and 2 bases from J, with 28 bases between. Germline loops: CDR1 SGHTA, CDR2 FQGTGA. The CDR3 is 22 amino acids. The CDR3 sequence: CASSLRGHLRDTDTTGANVLTF. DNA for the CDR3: TGTGCCAGCAGCTTACGTGGTCACCTCCGGGACACGGATACAACTGGGGCCAACGTCCTGACTTTC.